Listed here are 21 T cell receptor beta chains from one sample, sequenced in a study of Graves' ophthalmopathy and Graves' hyperthyroidism. The TCR beta CDR3 regions underwent amplification from RNA transcripts. Second-round multiplex PCR followed a first-round RT-PCR using HTBI primers. TCRdb processed the multiplex PCR reads anew with MiXCR; each CDR3 protein has one entry. The sample lists around 170,000 distinct CDR3 sequences, roughly two fifths occurring once. Sequenced material: peripheral blood. All receptors derive from a woman in her thirties or forties with Graves' ophthalmopathy.

This chain connects TRBV27 to TRBJ1-2; no firm D call. The germline CDR1 and CDR2 sequences are MNHEY and SMNVEV (reference sequence). V shed 5 bases and J shed 0 bases, with 13 bases lying between them. CDR3 length equals 15 residues. CDR3 region: CASSVRATANYGYTF. The DNA for the CDR3 is TGTGCCAGCAGTGTCCGCGCGACCGCTAACTATGGCTACACCTTC.

There are many counts of this clonotype. The V and J genes are TRBV6-5 and TRBJ2-2; possible D gene TRBD1, 5 bases. This CDR3 has 17 amino acids. Per the germline V gene, CDR1 is MNHEY and CDR2 is SVGAGI. The V end was cut by 0 bases, the J end by 3 bases, with 14 bases between. CDR3 sequence reads: CASSYSLQGFDTGELFF. For the CDR3, the DNA is TGTGCCAGCAGTTACTCGTTGCAGGGTTTTGACACCGGGGAGCTGTTTTTT.

This clonotype came up many times. This chain uses TRBV18 with TRBJ2-7, with TRBD1 matching 11 bases. V was pared by 2 bases and J by 3 bases, with 3 bases of the junction left unmatched. The CDR3 sequence is 15 residues long. Germline assignment: CDR1 KGHSH and CDR2 LQKENI. This CDR3 is CASSPAGTGGYEQYF. CDR3 nucleotides: TGTGCCAGCTCACCAGCCGGGACAGGGGGCTACGAGCAGTACTTC.

The table lists this clonotype with a few counts. This chain joins TRBV11-2 and TRBJ1-1; D is perhaps TRBD1 (6 bases). Between the trimmed V and J ends, which lost 5 bases and 1 base, there was a span of 17 bases. CDR1 is SGHAT and CDR2 is FQNNGV in the germline V gene. The CDR3 consists of 16 residues. CDR3 region: CASSRRDTGPNTEAFF. The DNA of the CDR3 is TGTGCCAGCAGCCGAAGAGATACAGGGCCGAACACTGAAGCTTTCTTT.

This clonotype occurred many times. The rearrangement links TRBV5-1 to TRBJ2-5; D remains ambiguous. Germline loops: CDR1 SGHRS, CDR2 YFSETQ. The CDR3 covers 14 residues. Trimming stripped 4 bases from V and 5 bases from J, with 15 bases between. The CDR3 loop is CASSTFSGRETQYF. The CDR3 DNA follows: TGCGCCAGCAGCACCTTCTCGGGCCGCGAGACCCAGTACTTC.

This clonotype has at least ten counts. The chain employs TRBV12-3 or TRBV12-4 and TRBJ1-1, with D tentatively TRBD1 (6 bases). The length of the CDR3 is 12 residues. Trimming removed 5 bases at V and 6 bases at J, with 10 bases between. CDR3: CASSQGHPEAFF. CDR3 DNA: TGTGCCAGCAGTCAGGGACACCCTGAAGCTTTCTTT.

This clonotype was observed at least ten times. This may come from a read error, since a much larger clone is one base off. This chain connects TRBV28 to TRBJ2-4, with unresolved D. This CDR3 contains 11 residues. Deletions cut 7 bases from V and 6 bases from J, with 7 bases between. Germline CDR1 reads MDHEN; CDR2 reads SYDVKM. The DNA of the CDR3 is TGTGCCAGCACCAAGGGAAACATTCAGTACTTC. Translation: CASTKGNIQYF.

In its sample, this clonotype was seen many times. The V and J genes are TRBV12-3 or TRBV12-4 and TRBJ2-2; 7 positions agree with TRBD1. With V trimmed by 2 bases and J by 7 bases, 4 bases remained unmatched. The CDR3 is 14 amino acids. The CDR3 loop is CASSLRQGGGELFF. The CDR3 coding sequence is TGTGCCAGCAGTTTACGACAGGGCGGCGGGGAGCTGTTTTTT.

The table lists this clonotype with many counts. The chain links TRBV20-1 to TRBJ2-7; 10 nucleotides align to TRBD2. V shed 3 bases, J shed 4 bases, and the junction held 9 bases outside the gene matches. Germline CDR1 is DFQATT and CDR2 is SNEGSKA (reference sequence). The CDR3 is made up of 15 amino acids. As DNA, the CDR3 is TGCAGTGCTAGGGGACTAGCGTCAAGTGAGTACGAGCAGTACTTC. As protein: CSARGLASSEYEQYF.

This clonotype has ten or more counts. The V gene is TRBV29-1, the J gene TRBJ2-7, with D maybe TRBD1 (5 bases). The germline V and J ends were trimmed by 7 bases and 0 bases, with 13 bases remaining between them. Germline values: CDR1 SQVTM, CDR2 ANQGSEA. This CDR3 has 13 amino acids. CDR3 bases: TGCAGCGCGAGCAGGGTGAACTCCTACGAGCAGTACTTC. This encodes CSASRVNSYEQYF.

The V call is TRBV24-1, the J call TRBJ2-5; no clear D. V lost 6 bases and J lost 4, with 11 bases in between. The CDR3 has 13 amino acids. Germline V gene lookup returns CDR1 KGHDR and CDR2 SFDVKD. CDR3 in DNA: TGTGCCACCAGTCTATCAGGACGAGAGACCCAGTACTTC. It yields the protein CATSLSGRETQYF.

V and J are TRBV6-5 and TRBJ2-5, with 8 nucleotides matching TRBD1. After removal of 3 bases from V and 5 bases from J, the junction contained 8 bases not matched to a gene. CDR3 length equals 15 residues. Germline assignment: CDR1 MNHEY and CDR2 SVGAGI. The CDR3 reads CASSYGQGVLETQYF. The DNA of the CDR3 is TGTGCCAGCAGTTATGGACAGGGCGTGTTGGAGACCCAGTACTTC.

This rearrangement joins TRBV27 to TRBJ2-7; 10 bases are shared with TRBD1. CDR1 and CDR2 from the germline V gene are MNHEY and SMNVEV (reference sequence). The V gene end was trimmed by 4 bases and the J gene end by 4 bases; junction bases not matched to a gene: 13. The CDR3 sequence is 17 residues long. CDR3 nucleotide sequence: TGTGCCAGCAGTTCCCAAAGCGGGGACAGGGGCCGATACGAGCAGTACTTC. Residues: CASSSQSGDRGRYEQYF.

Comment on this clonotype: The junction departs from germline at one end; a sequencing error may be responsible. The chain is built from TRBV20-1 and TRBJ1-2, with 8 bases that match TRBD1. The CDR3 extends over 12 amino acids. Germline V gene data show CDR1 as DFQATT and CDR2 as SNEGSKA (reference sequence). The CDR3 spells CSANDRGPPSLF. The CDR3 DNA is TGCAGTGCTAATGACAGGGGACCCCCGTCCCTCTTC.

In its sample, this clonotype was seen many times. The J gene is TRBJ2-7, the V gene TRBV19, with 9 bases fitting TRBD1. The CDR3 spans 13 residues. V shed 8 bases and J 6 bases; nucleotides not matched to a gene: 8. Germline CDR1 LNHDA, CDR2 SQIVND (reference sequence). The CDR3 bases are TGTGCCAGTCGTACAGGGGGCTTCGGCGAGCAGTACTTC. The encoded protein is CASRTGGFGEQYF.

This clonotype has ten or more counts. The V call is TRBV7-8, the J call TRBJ1-1, with unresolved D. V lost 0 bases to trimming and J lost 3 bases, with 5 bases between them. CDR3 size: 13 residues. Germline loops: CDR1 SGHVS, CDR2 FQNEAQ. The DNA for the CDR3 is TGTGCCAGCAGCTTAGCGCGGTACACTGAAGCTTTCTTT. It translates to CASSLARYTEAFF.

There are many counts of this clonotype. V and J are TRBV6-1 and TRBJ2-5; unclear D gene. The V gene's germline CDR1 is MNHNS and CDR2 SASEGT. V was cut by 7 bases and J by 2 bases, with 11 bases left in between. This CDR3 spans 13 amino acids. Here the CDR3 reads CASIRQLQETQYF. CDR3 DNA: TGTGCCAGCATTCGTCAGTTACAAGAGACCCAGTACTTC.

The rearrangement joins TRBV28 to TRBJ2-5; 9 bases are shared with TRBD1. Germline CDR1 MDHEN, CDR2 SYDVKM. V dropped 6 bases and J dropped 5; count of bases not matched to a gene: 10. This CDR3 spans 15 amino acids. The CDR3 protein is CASSPGGQGTETQYF. CDR3 DNA sequence: TGTGCCAGCAGCCCCGGCGGACAGGGGACGGAGACCCAGTACTTC. Complete variable domain (other parts from reference TRBV28 and TRBJ2-5): DVKVTQSSRYLVKRTGEKVFLECVQDMDHENMFWYRQDPGLGLRLIYFSYDVKMKEKGDIPEGYSVSREKKERFSLILESASTNQTSMYLCASSPGGQGTETQYFGPGTRLLVL.

This clonotype appeared many times. The chain recombines TRBV3-1 with TRBJ2-7; TRBD2 matches 7 bases. After removal of 1 base from V and 7 bases from J, the junction contained 7 bases not matched to a gene. CDR3 length: 14 residues. Germline CDR1 is LGHDT and CDR2 is YNNKEL (reference sequence). The CDR3: CASSQVVDGGEQYF. The DNA for the CDR3 is TGTGCCAGCAGCCAAGTCGTAGACGGGGGGGAGCAGTACTTC.

The CDR3 region has the DNA TGTGCCATCAGTGAGTCGACGGCCAGGCATGGCTACACCTTC. Encoded protein: CAISESTARHGYTF. The chain carries TRBV10-3 and TRBJ1-2; no reliable D call. The CDR3 has 14 amino acids. V lost 0 bases and J lost 6, with 11 bases in between. The germline gives CDR1 ENHRY, CDR2 SYGVKD.

The chain links TRBV7-2 to TRBJ2-5, with no clear D. The V and J ends lost 4 bases and 5 bases respectively, with 17 bases between them. This CDR3 comprises 15 residues. Germline CDR1 is SGHTA and CDR2 is FQGNSA. CDR3 in DNA: TGTGCCAGCAGCTCTCATCAGGCTAAACGGGAGACCCAGTACTTC. It translates to CASSSHQAKRETQYF.